The sequence of this TCR beta chain was determined in a study of CD8+ T cells in alopecia areata. Study overall: The drug, oral tofacitinib, was given to treated patients at 5 to 10 mg twice daily.

As regards this clone: Its target is not known.

General study points: Lesional scalp exceeded normal scalp in clonality, especially in alopecia totalis/universalis.

Extracted RNA was reverse transcribed into cDNA, the sequencing template. The table came from immunoSEQ multiplex PCR; TCRdb's copy has only in-frame clones and leaves some out. The repertoire holds hundreds of thousands of clones, with under 70% as singletons. The CDR3 is 14 residues long. With 1 base clipped from V and 9 bases from J, the junction kept 6 bases outside the gene matches. The germline CDR1 and CDR2 sequences are SGHTA and FQGNSA. The sequences come from CD4+ T cells sorted from blood, collected at week 0. This clonotype originated in a human donor with alopecia areata. The V and J genes are TRBV7-2 and TRBJ1-1; 9 bases match TRBD1. CDR3 in amino acids: CASSLGGQGLKAFF. In DNA, the CDR3 is TGTGCCAGCAGCTTAGGGGGACAGGGCCTTAAAGCTTTCTTT.